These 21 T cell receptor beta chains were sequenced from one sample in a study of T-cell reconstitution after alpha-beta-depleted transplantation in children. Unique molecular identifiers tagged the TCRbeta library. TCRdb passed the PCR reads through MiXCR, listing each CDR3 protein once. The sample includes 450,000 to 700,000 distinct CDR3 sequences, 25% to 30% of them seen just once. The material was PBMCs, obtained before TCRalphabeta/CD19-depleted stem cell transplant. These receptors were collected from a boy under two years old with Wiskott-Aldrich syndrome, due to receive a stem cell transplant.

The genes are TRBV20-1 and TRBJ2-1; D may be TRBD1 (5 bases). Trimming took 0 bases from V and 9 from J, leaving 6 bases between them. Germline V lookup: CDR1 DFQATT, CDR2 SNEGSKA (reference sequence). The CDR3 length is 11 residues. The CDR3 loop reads CSARDRGEQFF. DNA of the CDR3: TGCAGTGCTAGAGATAGGGGTGAGCAGTTCTTC.

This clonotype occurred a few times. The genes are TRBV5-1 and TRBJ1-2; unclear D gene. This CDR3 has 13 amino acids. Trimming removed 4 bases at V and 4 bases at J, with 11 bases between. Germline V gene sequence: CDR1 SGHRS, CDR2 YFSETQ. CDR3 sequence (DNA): TGCGCCAGCAGCCTTCGGCCTACCTATGGCTACACCTTC. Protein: CASSLRPTYGYTF.

Written as DNA, the CDR3 is TGCAGTGCTATCACGGACGGGAATGAAAAACTGTTTTTT. It codes for CSAITDGNEKLFF. This chain uses TRBV20-1 with TRBJ1-4; D is undetermined. V gave up 4 bases and J gave up 5 bases, with 11 bases separating them. The CDR3 runs 13 residues. Germline assignment: CDR1 DFQATT and CDR2 SNEGSKA (reference sequence).

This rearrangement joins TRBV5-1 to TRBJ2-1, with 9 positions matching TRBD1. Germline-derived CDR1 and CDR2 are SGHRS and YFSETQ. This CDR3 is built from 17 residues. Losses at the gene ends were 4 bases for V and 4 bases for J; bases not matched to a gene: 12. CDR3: CASSRLLPGQGYNEQFF. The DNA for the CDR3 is TGCGCCAGCAGCCGCCTACTACCGGGACAGGGATACAATGAGCAGTTCTTC.

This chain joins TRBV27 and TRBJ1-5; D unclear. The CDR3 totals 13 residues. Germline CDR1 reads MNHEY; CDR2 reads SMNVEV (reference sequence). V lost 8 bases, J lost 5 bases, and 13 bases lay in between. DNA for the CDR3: TGTGCCAGCGGACGGATCGGGTATCAGCCCCAGCATTTT. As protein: CASGRIGYQPQHF.

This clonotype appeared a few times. The CDR3 bases are TGCGCCAGCAGCTTAAAGTACCCGGCCTCAGGCGGCTATGGCTACACCTTC. This sequence encodes CASSLKYPASGGYGYTF. The chain carries TRBV5-1 and TRBJ1-2, with D uncertain. Deletions cut 2 bases from V and 4 bases from J, with 21 bases between. The CDR3 totals 17 residues. Germline V gene sequence: CDR1 SGHRS, CDR2 YFSETQ.

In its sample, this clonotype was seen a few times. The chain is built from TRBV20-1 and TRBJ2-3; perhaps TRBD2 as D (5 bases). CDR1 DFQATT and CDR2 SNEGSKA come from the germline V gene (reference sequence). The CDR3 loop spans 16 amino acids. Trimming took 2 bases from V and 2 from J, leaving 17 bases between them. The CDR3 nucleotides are TGCAGTGCTAGACGGAGCGGCTCCCCTTTCACAGATACGCAGTATTTT. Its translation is CSARRSGSPFTDTQYF.

The DNA for the CDR3 is TGTGCCAGCAGCTTAATCATGTCGGCCAAAGAGACCCAGTACTTC. This gives the protein CASSLIMSAKETQYF. The chain links TRBV7-9 to TRBJ2-5; no definite D call. Per the germline V gene, CDR1 is SEHNR and CDR2 is FQNEAQ (reference sequence). This CDR3 has 15 residues. The V end was cut by 2 bases, the J end by 3 bases, with 13 bases between.

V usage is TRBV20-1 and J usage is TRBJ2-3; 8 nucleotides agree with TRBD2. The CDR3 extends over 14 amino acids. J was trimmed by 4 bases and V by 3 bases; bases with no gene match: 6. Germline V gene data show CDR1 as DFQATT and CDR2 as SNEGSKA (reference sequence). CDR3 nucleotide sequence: TGCAGTGCTAGGGCCAGCGGGGGACCAGATACGCAGTATTTT. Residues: CSARASGGPDTQYF.

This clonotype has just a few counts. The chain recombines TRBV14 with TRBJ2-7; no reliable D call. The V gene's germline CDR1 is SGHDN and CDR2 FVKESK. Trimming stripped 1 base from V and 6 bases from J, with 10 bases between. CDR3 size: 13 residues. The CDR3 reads CASSQVVASEQYF. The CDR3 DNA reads TGTGCCAGCAGCCAAGTCGTAGCCTCCGAGCAGTACTTC.

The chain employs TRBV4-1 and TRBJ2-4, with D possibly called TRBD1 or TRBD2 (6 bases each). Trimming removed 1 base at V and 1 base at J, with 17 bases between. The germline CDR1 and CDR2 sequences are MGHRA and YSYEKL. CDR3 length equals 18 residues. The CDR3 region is CASSQVGGMRGAKNIQYF. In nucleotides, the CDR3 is TGCGCCAGCAGCCAAGTAGGGGGGATGCGTGGTGCCAAAAACATTCAGTACTTC.

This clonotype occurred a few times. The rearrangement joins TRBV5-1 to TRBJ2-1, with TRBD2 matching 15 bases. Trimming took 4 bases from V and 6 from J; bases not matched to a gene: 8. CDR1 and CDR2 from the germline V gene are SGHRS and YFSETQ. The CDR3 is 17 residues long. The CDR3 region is CASSQGLAGGPVNEQFF. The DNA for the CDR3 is TGCGCCAGCAGCCAAGGACTAGCGGGAGGGCCAGTCAATGAGCAGTTCTTC.

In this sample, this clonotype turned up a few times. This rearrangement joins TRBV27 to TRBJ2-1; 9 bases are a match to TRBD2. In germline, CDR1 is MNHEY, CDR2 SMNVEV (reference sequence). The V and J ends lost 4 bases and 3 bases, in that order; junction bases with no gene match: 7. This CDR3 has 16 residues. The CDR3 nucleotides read TGTGCCAGCAGTTCGTTAGCGGGAGCTCACTACAATGAGCAGTTCTTC. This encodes CASSSLAGAHYNEQFF.

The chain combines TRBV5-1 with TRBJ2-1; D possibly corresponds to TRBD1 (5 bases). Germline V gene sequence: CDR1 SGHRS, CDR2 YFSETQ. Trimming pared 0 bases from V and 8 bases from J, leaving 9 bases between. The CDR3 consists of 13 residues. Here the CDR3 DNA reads TGCGCCAGCAGCTTGGCCTGGGGCCATGAGCAGTTCTTC. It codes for CASSLAWGHEQFF.

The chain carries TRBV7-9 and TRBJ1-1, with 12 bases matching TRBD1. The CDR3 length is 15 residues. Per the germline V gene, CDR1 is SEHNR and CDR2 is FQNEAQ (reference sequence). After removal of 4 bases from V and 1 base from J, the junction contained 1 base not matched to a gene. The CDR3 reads CASSSGQGANTEAFF. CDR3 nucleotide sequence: TGTGCCAGCAGCTCGGGACAGGGGGCGAACACTGAAGCTTTCTTT.

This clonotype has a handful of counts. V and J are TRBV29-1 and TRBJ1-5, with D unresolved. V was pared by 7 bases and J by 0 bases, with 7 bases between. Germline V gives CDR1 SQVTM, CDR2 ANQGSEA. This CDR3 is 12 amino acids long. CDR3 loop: CSAGSSNQPQHF. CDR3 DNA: TGCAGCGCGGGCTCTAGCAATCAGCCCCAGCATTTT. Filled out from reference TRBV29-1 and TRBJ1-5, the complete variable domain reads SAVISQKPSRDICQRGTSLTIQCQVDSQVTMMFWYRQQPGQSLTLIATANQGSEATYESGFVIDKFPISRPNLTFSTLTVSNMSPEDSSIYLCSAGSSNQPQHFGDGTRLSIL.

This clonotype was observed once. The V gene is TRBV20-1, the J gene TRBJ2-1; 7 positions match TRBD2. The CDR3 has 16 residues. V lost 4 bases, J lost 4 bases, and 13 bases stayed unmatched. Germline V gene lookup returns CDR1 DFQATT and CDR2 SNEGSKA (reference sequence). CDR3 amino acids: CSATPLRELQYNEQFF. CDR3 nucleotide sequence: TGCAGTGCTACCCCCTTGCGGGAGCTACAATACAATGAGCAGTTCTTC.

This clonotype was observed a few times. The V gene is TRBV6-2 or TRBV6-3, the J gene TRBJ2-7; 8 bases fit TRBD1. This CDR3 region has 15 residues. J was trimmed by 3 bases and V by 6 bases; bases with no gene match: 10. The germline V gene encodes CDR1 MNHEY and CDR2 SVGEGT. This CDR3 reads CASRADRGYYYEQYF. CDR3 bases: TGTGCCAGCAGGGCCGACAGGGGCTATTACTACGAGCAGTACTTC.

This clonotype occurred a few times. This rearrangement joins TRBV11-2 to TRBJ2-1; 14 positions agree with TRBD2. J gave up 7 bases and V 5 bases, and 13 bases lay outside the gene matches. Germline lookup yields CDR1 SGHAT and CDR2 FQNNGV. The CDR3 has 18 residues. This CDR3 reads CASSPRLAGGPVANEQFF. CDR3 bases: TGTGCCAGCAGCCCCAGACTAGCGGGAGGGCCGGTTGCTAATGAGCAGTTCTTC. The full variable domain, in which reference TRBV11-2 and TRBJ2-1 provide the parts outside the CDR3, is EAGVAQSPRYKIIEKRQSVAFWCNPISGHATLYWYQQILGQGPKLLIQFQNNGVVDDSQLPKDRFSAERLKGVDSTLKIQPAKLEDSAVYLCASSPRLAGGPVANEQFFGPGTRLTVL.

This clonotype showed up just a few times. The CDR3 region has the DNA TGCGCCAGCAGCCAAGATTTGTTCAGGGGGCGATACAATGAGCAGTTCTTC. This gives the protein CASSQDLFRGRYNEQFF. The rearrangement uses TRBV4-1 and TRBJ2-1; the match to TRBD1 covers 8 bases. J was trimmed by 4 bases and V by 0 bases; bases with no gene match: 8. This CDR3 spans 17 amino acids. Germline values: CDR1 MGHRA, CDR2 YSYEKL.

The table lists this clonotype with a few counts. CDR3 amino acids: CSARVTASQETQYF. The CDR3 DNA follows: TGCAGTGCTAGAGTGACCGCGTCCCAAGAGACCCAGTACTTC. The chain has TRBV20-1 and TRBJ2-5; D not resolved. The length of the CDR3 is 14 residues. Germline CDR1 is DFQATT and CDR2 is SNEGSKA (reference sequence). V shed 1 base and J shed 1 base, with 10 bases lying between them.